These 3 T cell receptor beta chains were sequenced from one sample in a study of a mutant IDH1 vaccine in newly diagnosed glioma. Libraries were prepared by immunoSEQ multiplex PCR; TCRdb keeps only in-frame clonotypes and omits some of them. The sample holds under 150,000 clones; roughly 90% are singletons and the top ten take 0.61%. Which antigens these TCRs recognize remains unknown. Time point meaning: week 11, during vaccination. Topical imiquimod was applied with each vaccine dose, which held 300 ug of mutant IDH1 20-mer peptide. Sequencing used PBMCs, obtained from a glioma patient whose treatment included an IDH1 peptide vaccine. The source is a woman aged 50 to 65 with glioma.

The chain joins TRBV6-1 to TRBJ2-2, with 9 nucleotides matching TRBD2. The V segment lost 7 bases and the J segment 2 bases; nucleotides outside the gene matches: 5. The CDR3 is 15 amino acids. Germline V gene data show CDR1 as MNHNS and CDR2 as SASEGT. The CDR3 DNA sequence: TGTGCCAGCAATGGAGCGGGAGGTAACACCGGGGAGCTGTTTTTT. The encoded protein is CASNGAGGNTGELFF.

The sample holds one count of this clone. The chain is built from TRBV5-1 and TRBJ2-5, with unresolved D. This CDR3 has 14 amino acids. From germline, CDR1 is SGHRS and CDR2 YFSETQ. V was shortened by 4 bases and J by 2 bases, with 12 bases between the two germline ends. The CDR3 region is CASSPLDSQETQYF. The CDR3 nucleotides are TGCGCCAGCAGCCCGCTCGACTCACAAGAGACCCAGTACTTC. The full variable domain, rest sourced from reference TRBV5-1 and TRBJ2-5, is KAGVTQTPRYLIKTRGQQVTLSCSPISGHRSVSWYQQTPGQGLQFLFEYFSETQRNKGNFPGRFSGRQFSNSRSEMNVSTLELGDSALYLCASSPLDSQETQYFGPGTRLLVL.

This clone turned up a few times. V usage is TRBV4-1 and J usage is TRBJ1-1, with unresolved D. CDR1 and CDR2 from the germline V gene are MGHRA and YSYEKL. The CDR3 extends over 13 amino acids. Trimming shortened V by 5 bases and J by 9 bases, and 16 bases separated the two germline ends. CDR3 loop: CASSFLVAAQAFF. CDR3 sequence (DNA): TGCGCCAGCAGCTTTTTAGTGGCAGCTCAAGCTTTCTTT.